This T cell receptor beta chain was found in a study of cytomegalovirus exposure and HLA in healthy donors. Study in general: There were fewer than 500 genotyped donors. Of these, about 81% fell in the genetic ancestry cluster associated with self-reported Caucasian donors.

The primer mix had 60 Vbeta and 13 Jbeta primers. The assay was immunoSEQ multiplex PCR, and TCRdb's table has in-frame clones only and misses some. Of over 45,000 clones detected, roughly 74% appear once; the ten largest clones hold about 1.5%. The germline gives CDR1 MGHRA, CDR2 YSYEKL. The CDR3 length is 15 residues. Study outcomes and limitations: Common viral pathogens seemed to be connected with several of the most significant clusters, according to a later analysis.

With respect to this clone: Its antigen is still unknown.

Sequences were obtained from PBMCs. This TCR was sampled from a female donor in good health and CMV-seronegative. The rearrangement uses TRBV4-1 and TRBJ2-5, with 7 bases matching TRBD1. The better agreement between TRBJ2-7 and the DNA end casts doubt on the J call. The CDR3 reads CASSHPGTASYEQYF. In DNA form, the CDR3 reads TGCGCCAGCAGCCACCCCGGGACAGCCTCCTACGAGCAGTACTTC.